A selection of T cell receptor beta chains follows, all from one sample in a study of T cells after yellow fever vaccination. Using its own MiXCR run on the 5' RACE reads, TCRdb lists one record per CDR3 protein. Of 620,000 or so distinct CDR3 sequences listed, approximately 13% are singletons. The input for sequencing was PBMCs, taken on the day of the yellow fever booster vaccination. These receptors originate from a man aged 25 to 40 who received the YFV17D yellow fever vaccine. CDR3s include the opening cysteine and the closing phenylalanine or tryptophan. A D gene is named only where the DNA matches it firmly. Some rows have no size entry. The others give once, few or many, or a class for an expanded clone.

V: TRBV11-2; size: few; length: 14; D: NA; J: TRBJ1-3; DNA: TGTGCCAGCAGCTTAGCCCTCTCTGGAAACACCATATATTTT; CDR3: CASSLALSGNTIYF
V: TRBV5-1; size: NA; length: 15; D: TRBD2; J: TRBJ2-1; DNA: TGCGCCAGCAGCGTGGAAAGCGGGGCGTACAATGAGCAGTTCTTC; CDR3: CASSVESGAYNEQFF
V: TRBV5-1; size: NA; length: 12; D: NA; J: TRBJ2-2; DNA: TGCGCCAGCAGCTCCATAGCCAGGGAGCTGTTTTTT; CDR3: CASSSIARELFF
V: TRBV9; size: many; length: 15; D: NA; J: TRBJ1-3; DNA: TGTGCCAGCAGTCAAGGGCAGAGCTCTGGAAACACCATATATTTT; CDR3: CASSQGQSSGNTIYF
V: TRBV7-2; size: NA; length: 15; D: NA; J: TRBJ2-3; DNA: TGTGCCAGCAGCTTAGGAGACACTTTCACAGATACGCAGTATTTT; CDR3: CASSLGDTFTDTQYF
V: TRBV10-3; size: few; length: 15; D: NA; J: TRBJ1-2; DNA: TGTGCCATCAGTGGAGATGGGGGCAATAACTATGGCTACACCTTC; CDR3: CAISGDGGNNYGYTF
V: TRBV4-3; size: NA; length: 17; D: TRBD2; J: TRBJ2-3; DNA: TGCGCCAGCAGCCTGCGGGAGACTAGCGGGCCCACAGATACGCAGTATTTT; CDR3: CASSLRETSGPTDTQYF
V: TRBV20-1; size: NA; length: 14; D: NA; J: TRBJ2-2; DNA: TGCAGTGCAACGGAACCCTCGAACACCGGGGAGCTGTTTTTT; CDR3: CSATEPSNTGELFF
V: TRBV18; size: few; length: 12; D: NA; J: TRBJ2-1; DNA: TGTGCCAGCTCACCACCGTCCACGGTCTTGGTCTTC; CDR3: CASSPPSTVLVF
V: TRBV25-1; size: NA; length: 15; D: NA; J: TRBJ2-1; DNA: TGTGCCAGCAGTGAATCTTACAGCCCCTACAATGAGCAGTTCTTC; CDR3: CASSESYSPYNEQFF
V: TRBV7-2; size: few; length: 15; D: NA; J: TRBJ1-4; DNA: TGTGCCAGCAGCCCCCCGGGAGGGATGGGGGAAAAACTGTTTTTT; CDR3: CASSPPGGMGEKLFF
V: TRBV6-1; size: NA; length: 14; D: NA; J: TRBJ2-3; DNA: TGTGCCAGCTACCCCCTTTTTAGCTCAGATACGCAGTATTTT; CDR3: CASYPLFSSDTQYF
V: TRBV20-1; size: few; length: 18; D: TRBD1; J: TRBJ2-7; DNA: TGCAGTGCTTATTCCCTGATTCGCCGGGACAGTTCCTCCTACGAGCAGTACTTC; CDR3: CSAYSLIRRDSSSYEQYF
V: TRBV20-1; size: few; length: 14; D: TRBD2; J: TRBJ2-5; DNA: TGCAGTGCTAGAGTAGTAGCGGGATCAGAGACCCAGTACTTC; CDR3: CSARVVAGSETQYF
V: TRBV20-1; size: few; length: 14; D: TRBD2; J: TRBJ2-1; DNA: TGCAGTGCTATCCGCGGGAGGATCGACAATGAGCAGTTCTTC; CDR3: CSAIRGRIDNEQFF
V: TRBV20-1; size: few; length: 15; D: NA; J: TRBJ2-3; DNA: TGCAGTGCTAGAGATGGTGCGGGGCCCCAAGATACGCAGTATTTT; CDR3: CSARDGAGPQDTQYF
V: TRBV3-1; size: NA; length: 18; D: TRBD2; J: TRBJ2-2; DNA: TGTGCCAGCAGCCATAGCAGCGGGAGGATCGCGAACACCGGGGAGCTGTTTTTT; CDR3: CASSHSSGRIANTGELFF
V: TRBV27; size: NA; length: 13; D: TRBD1; J: TRBJ2-7; DNA: TGTGCCAGCAGTCACAGGGGGCTGGGGGAGCAGTACTTC; CDR3: CASSHRGLGEQYF
V: TRBV5-5; size: few; length: 13; D: NA; J: TRBJ1-5; DNA: TGTGCCAGCAGCTCAATATGGGATCAGCCCCAGCATTTT; CDR3: CASSSIWDQPQHF
V: TRBV7-9; size: NA; length: 13; D: NA; J: TRBJ2-3; DNA: TGTGCCGGATCACTAGCCGGCACAGATACGCAGTATTTT; CDR3: CAGSLAGTDTQYF
V: TRBV5-4; size: few; length: 14; D: NA; J: TRBJ2-1; DNA: TGTGCCAGCAGCTTGGACAGGTCTCTCGATGAGCAGTTCTTC; CDR3: CASSLDRSLDEQFF
V: TRBV25-1; size: NA; length: 12; D: NA; J: TRBJ2-1; DNA: TGTGCCAGCAGTGAATCGGGCCGGGGGCAGTTCTTC; CDR3: CASSESGRGQFF
V: TRBV20-1; size: few; length: 13; D: NA; J: TRBJ2-3; DNA: TGCAGTGCTATTATGAGGGGTCCAGATACGCAGTATTTT; CDR3: CSAIMRGPDTQYF
V: TRBV27; size: NA; length: 15; D: TRBD2; J: TRBJ2-2; DNA: TGTGCCAGCAGTTTCTTACCGGGAGGGACCGGGGAGCTGTTTTTT; CDR3: CASSFLPGGTGELFF
V: TRBV20-1; size: few; length: 13; D: NA; J: TRBJ2-1; DNA: TGCAGTGCTAGAGGAGGCGGCGGGAATGAGCAGTTCTTC; CDR3: CSARGGGGNEQFF
V: TRBV7-8; size: NA; length: 14; D: NA; J: TRBJ1-1; DNA: TGTGCCAGCAGCTCGGGACACCCGAACACTGAAGCTTTCTTT; CDR3: CASSSGHPNTEAFF
V: TRBV7-9; size: NA; length: 13; D: NA; J: TRBJ2-7; DNA: TGTGCCAGCAGCTTGACCGGACAGTCCGAGCAGTACTTC; CDR3: CASSLTGQSEQYF
V: TRBV9; size: few; length: 19; D: TRBD2; J: TRBJ2-7; DNA: TGTGCCAGCAGCGTAGTAAGGTGGCGATGCGGGCGGGAGCATGTCGAGCAGTACTTC; CDR3: CASSVVRWRCGREHVEQYF
V: TRBV5-1; size: few; length: 18; D: TRBD2; J: TRBJ2-2; DNA: TGCGCCAGCAGCTTGAAACTAGCGGGAGTCGCGAACACCGGGGAGCTGTTTTTT; CDR3: CASSLKLAGVANTGELFF
V: TRBV7-2; size: NA; length: 12; D: NA; J: TRBJ2-1; DNA: TGTGCCAGCAGCTTAGATCAGGGTGAGCAGTTCTTC; CDR3: CASSLDQGEQFF
V: TRBV2; size: NA; length: 15; D: TRBD2; J: TRBJ2-1; DNA: TGTGCCAGCAGGGGAGGACTAGCGGAACCCAATGAGCAGTTCTTC; CDR3: CASRGGLAEPNEQFF
V: TRBV29-1; size: NA; length: 14; D: TRBD1; J: TRBJ2-5; DNA: TGCAGCGTAATCACCGGACAGGGGGGGGAGACCCAGTACTTC; CDR3: CSVITGQGGETQYF
V: TRBV27; size: NA; length: 13; D: NA; J: TRBJ2-3; DNA: TGTGCCAGCAGTTCCCACGGGACAGATACGCAGTATTTT; CDR3: CASSSHGTDTQYF
V: TRBV10-1; size: NA; length: 13; D: NA; J: TRBJ2-5; DNA: TGCGCCAGCAGTGGGACCATCCAAGAGACCCAGTACTTC; CDR3: CASSGTIQETQYF
V: TRBV6-5; size: NA; length: 16; D: NA; J: TRBJ2-7; DNA: TGTGCCAGCAGTTACGTCGCGGGACTGGACGTATACGAGCAGTACTTC; CDR3: CASSYVAGLDVYEQYF
V: TRBV10-3; size: few; length: 15; D: TRBD2; J: TRBJ2-1; DNA: TGTGCCATCAGGGGGGGAGAAGCGGGGTACAATGAGCAGTTCTTC; CDR3: CAIRGGEAGYNEQFF
V: TRBV6-1; size: NA; length: 13; D: NA; J: TRBJ2-7; DNA: TGTGCCAGCAGACGAAAGGGTCGGAACGAGCAGTACTTC; CDR3: CASRRKGRNEQYF
V: TRBV20-1; size: few; length: 18; D: TRBD2; J: TRBJ2-1; DNA: TGCAGTGCTAGAGATTTGGGGACTAGCGGGGGAACCTACAATGAGCAGTTCTTC; CDR3: CSARDLGTSGGTYNEQFF
V: TRBV2; size: NA; length: 15; D: NA; J: TRBJ2-3; DNA: TGTGCCAGCAGTGATAGGGCTGGATACACAGATACGCAGTATTTT; CDR3: CASSDRAGYTDTQYF
V: TRBV7-2; size: NA; length: 14; D: NA; J: TRBJ1-1; DNA: TGTGCCAGCAGCTTAGGGGCAGACTACACTGAAGCTTTCTTT; CDR3: CASSLGADYTEAFF
V: TRBV10-2; size: few; length: 13; D: NA; J: TRBJ1-1; DNA: TGCGCCAGCAGTGTGAAAAGGAACACTGAAGCTTTCTTT; CDR3: CASSVKRNTEAFF
V: TRBV7-8; size: NA; length: 17; D: NA; J: TRBJ2-3; DNA: TGTGCCAGCAGCTTAGGCCCTTGGGGGGCCGGCGCAGATACGCAGTATTTT; CDR3: CASSLGPWGAGADTQYF
V: TRBV20-1; size: few; length: 15; D: TRBD2; J: TRBJ2-2; DNA: TGCAGTGCCAGGCGTACTAGCGAGAACACCGGGGAGCTGTTTTTT; CDR3: CSARRTSENTGELFF
V: TRBV7-8; size: many; length: 15; D: TRBD1; J: TRBJ2-7; DNA: TGTGCCAGCAGTAATAAACGGACAGGGTCCTACGAGCAGTACTTC; CDR3: CASSNKRTGSYEQYF
V: TRBV12-3/TRBV12-4; size: NA; length: 14; D: NA; J: TRBJ1-5; DNA: TGTGCCAGCAGTCCGCAGAGTCGGAATCAGCCCCAGCATTTT; CDR3: CASSPQSRNQPQHF
V: TRBV5-6; size: NA; length: 13; D: NA; J: TRBJ2-7; DNA: TGTGCCAGCAGCCCGCGACATGCCTACGAGCAGTACTTC; CDR3: CASSPRHAYEQYF
V: TRBV10-3; size: NA; length: 14; D: NA; J: TRBJ2-3; DNA: TGTGCCATCATGAGTATGGGCTCCACAGATACGCAGTATTTT; CDR3: CAIMSMGSTDTQYF
V: TRBV5-4; size: NA; length: 13; D: NA; J: TRBJ2-1; DNA: TGTGCCAGCAGCTTGGCCGAGAACAATGAGCAGTTCTTC; CDR3: CASSLAENNEQFF
V: TRBV7-2; size: NA; length: 19; D: TRBD2; J: TRBJ2-3; DNA: TGTGCCAGCAGCTTAGCGGGACCGAATAGCGGGAGGGTCAAAGATACGCAGTATTTT; CDR3: CASSLAGPNSGRVKDTQYF
V: TRBV19; size: NA; length: 18; D: TRBD2; J: TRBJ2-2; DNA: TGTGCCAGTAGTATAGCACTAGCGGGAGGGCCGATCACCGGGGAGCTGTTTTTT; CDR3: CASSIALAGGPITGELFF
V: TRBV5-1; size: few; length: 14; D: TRBD2; J: TRBJ2-7; DNA: TGCGCCAGCAGCGGACTAGCGGGAGTTCGCGAGCAGTACTTC; CDR3: CASSGLAGVREQYF
V: TRBV6-2/TRBV6-3; size: NA; length: 15; D: TRBD2; J: TRBJ2-7; DNA: TGTGCCAGCAGCCTCAGGACTAGCGGGACGGGTGAGCAGTACTTC; CDR3: CASSLRTSGTGEQYF
V: TRBV6-2/TRBV6-3; size: NA; length: 14; D: NA; J: TRBJ2-5; DNA: TGTGCCAGCAGTCCTCCCAGGATTTTGGAGACCCAGTACTTC; CDR3: CASSPPRILETQYF
V: TRBV7-9; size: many; length: 15; D: TRBD2; J: TRBJ2-2; DNA: TGTGCCAGCAGCTCCCGGGAGGCCCTCGCCCGGGAGCTGTTTTTT; CDR3: CASSSREALARELFF
V: TRBV29-1; size: NA; length: 11; D: NA; J: TRBJ2-4; DNA: TGCAGCGTGGCACGAAGAGACATTCAGTACTTC; CDR3: CSVARRDIQYF
V: TRBV6-2/TRBV6-3; size: few; length: 12; D: NA; J: TRBJ2-1; DNA: TGTGCCAGCAATACTGACTCCCGCGGGGAGTTCTTC; CDR3: CASNTDSRGEFF
V: TRBV12-3/TRBV12-4; size: NA; length: 14; D: NA; J: TRBJ2-7; DNA: TGTGCCAGCACCTGGGGGAGGCGGCCTGGCGAGCAGTACTTC; CDR3: CASTWGRRPGEQYF